The T cell receptor beta chain described here comes from a study of response to subunit inactivated influenza vaccine. Only a few counts were recorded for this clonotype. Trimming left V 11 bases short and J 1 base short, with 11 bases between. Germline CDR1 reads MDHEN; CDR2 reads SYDVKM. This CDR3 contains 12 residues. One entry per CDR3 protein results from TCRdb running MiXCR on the RT-PCR reads. This table has around 570,000 distinct CDR3 sequences, approximately 7.7% appearing once. The sequence was obtained from a man aged 50-75 years who received an inactivated influenza vaccine. The sample consisted of PBMCs from blood, taken roughly 24 months after vaccination. The chain combines TRBV28 with TRBJ1-1; tentative D call: TRBD1 (6 bases). The CDR3 is CAGGAANTEAFF. DNA of the CDR3: TGTGCCGGGGGGGCGGCGAACACTGAAGCTTTCTTT.